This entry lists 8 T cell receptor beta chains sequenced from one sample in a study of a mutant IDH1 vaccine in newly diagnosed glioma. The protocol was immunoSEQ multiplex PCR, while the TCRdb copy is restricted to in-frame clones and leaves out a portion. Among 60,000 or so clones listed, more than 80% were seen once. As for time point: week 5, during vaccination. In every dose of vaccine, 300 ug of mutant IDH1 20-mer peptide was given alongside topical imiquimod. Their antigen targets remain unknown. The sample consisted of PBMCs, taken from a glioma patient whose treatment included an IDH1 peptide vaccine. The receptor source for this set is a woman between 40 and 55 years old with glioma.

CDR3 DNA: TGTGCCAGCAGTGAAGGGGTCATTAAAAAGCAGTTCTTC. This encodes CASSEGVIKKQFF. The chain is built from TRBV25-1 and TRBJ2-1, with no clear D. This CDR3 region has 13 residues. V lost 2 bases and J lost 11, with 13 bases in between. Germline V gene data show CDR1 as MGHDK and CDR2 as SYGVNS.

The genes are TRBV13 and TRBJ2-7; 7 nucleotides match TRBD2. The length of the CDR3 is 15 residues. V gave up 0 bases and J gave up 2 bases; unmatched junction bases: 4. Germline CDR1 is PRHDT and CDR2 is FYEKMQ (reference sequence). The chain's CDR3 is CASSLGRGGPYEQYF. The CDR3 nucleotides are TGTGCCAGCAGCTTAGGTCGCGGGGGACCCTACGAGCAGTACTTC.

The CDR3 DNA follows: TGTGCCAGCAGCTTACAGGCAAACTATGGCTACACCTTC. Translation: CASSLQANYGYTF. This chain links TRBV7-2 with TRBJ1-2, with D uncertain. V was cut by 2 bases and J by 2 bases, with 6 bases left in between. Germline CDR1 SGHTA, CDR2 FQGNSA. There are 13 residues in the CDR3.

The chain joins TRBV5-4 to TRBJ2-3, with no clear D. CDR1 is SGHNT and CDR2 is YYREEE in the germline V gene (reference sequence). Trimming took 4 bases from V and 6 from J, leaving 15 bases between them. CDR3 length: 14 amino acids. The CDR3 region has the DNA TGTGCCAGCAGCCCCGCAACCCTTGGGGATACGCAGTATTTT. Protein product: CASSPATLGDTQYF.

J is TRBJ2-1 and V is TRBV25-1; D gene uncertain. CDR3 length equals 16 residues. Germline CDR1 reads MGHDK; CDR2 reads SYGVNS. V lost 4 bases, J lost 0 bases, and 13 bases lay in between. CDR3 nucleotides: TGTGCCAGCAGTGTATTCAGGAAAAGCTCCTACAATGAGCAGTTCTTC. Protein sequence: CASSVFRKSSYNEQFF.

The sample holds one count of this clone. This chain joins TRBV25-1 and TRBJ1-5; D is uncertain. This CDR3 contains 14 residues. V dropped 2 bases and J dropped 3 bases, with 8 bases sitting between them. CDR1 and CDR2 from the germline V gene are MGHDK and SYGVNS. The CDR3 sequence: CASSENSFNQPQHF. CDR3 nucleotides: TGTGCCAGCAGTGAAAATTCCTTCAATCAGCCCCAGCATTTT.

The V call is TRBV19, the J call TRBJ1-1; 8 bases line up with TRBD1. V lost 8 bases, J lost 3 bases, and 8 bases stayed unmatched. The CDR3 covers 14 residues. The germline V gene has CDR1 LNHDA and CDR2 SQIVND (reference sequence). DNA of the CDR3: TGTGCCAGTGGGTGGACAGGGAGTGACACTGAAGCTTTCTTT. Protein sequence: CASGWTGSDTEAFF.

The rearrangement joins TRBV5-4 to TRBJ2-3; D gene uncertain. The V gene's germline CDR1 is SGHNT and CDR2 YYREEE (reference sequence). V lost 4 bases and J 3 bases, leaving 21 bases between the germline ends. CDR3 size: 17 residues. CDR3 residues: CASSSRPRGIGTDTQYF. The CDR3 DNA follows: TGTGCCAGCAGCAGCCGCCCTAGAGGAATCGGGACAGATACGCAGTATTTT.